Shown below are 25 T cell receptor beta chains from a single sample sequenced in a study of T cells in Graves' hyperthyroidism and ophthalmopathy. The source material, RNA transcripts, was used to amplify TCR beta CDR3 regions. First-round RT-PCR of the TCR CDR3 relied on the HTBI primer set. TCRdb analysed the multiplex PCR reads with MiXCR anew, one entry per CDR3 protein. The sample lists about 380,000 distinct CDR3 sequences; about 13% were seen once. Sequenced: blood. These receptors came from a man aged 30-40 years with Graves' hyperthyroidism that later progressed to Graves' ophthalmopathy.

The CDR3 DNA reads as TGCAGTGCTAGAGTGGGACAGGGGTACTATGGCTACACCTTC. It specifies CSARVGQGYYGYTF. The chain is built from TRBV20-1 and TRBJ1-2; 10 bases agree with TRBD1. The germline V gene encodes CDR1 DFQATT and CDR2 SNEGSKA (reference sequence). The V segment lost 1 base and the J segment 3 bases; nucleotides outside the gene matches: 2. The CDR3 totals 14 residues.

The chain has TRBV25-1 and TRBJ1-6; D perhaps matches TRBD1 (5 bases). Germline values: CDR1 MGHDK, CDR2 SYGVNS. The CDR3 length is 19 residues. Trimming shortened V by 4 bases and J by 0 bases, and 19 bases separated the two germline ends. CDR3 sequence reads: CASSGPYHPGNSYNSPLHF. CDR3 coding DNA: TGTGCCAGCAGTGGCCCCTATCATCCAGGGAACTCCTATAATTCACCCCTCCACTTT.

This clonotype came up many times. V is TRBV29-1 and J is TRBJ2-5, with 8 positions matching TRBD1. Germline V lookup: CDR1 SQVTM, CDR2 ANQGSEA. The trim removed 2 bases at V and 5 bases at J, leaving 7 bases unmatched. The CDR3 is 14 residues long. The CDR3 sequence is CSVEQFRGHETQYF. As DNA, the CDR3 is TGCAGCGTTGAACAGTTCAGGGGGCATGAGACCCAGTACTTC. The whole variable domain, remainder taken from reference TRBV29-1 and TRBJ2-5, is SAVISQKPSRDICQRGTSLTIQCQVDSQVTMMFWYRQQPGQSLTLIATANQGSEATYESGFVIDKFPISRPNLTFSTLTVSNMSPEDSSIYLCSVEQFRGHETQYFGPGTRLLVL.

This clonotype was picked up one time. The chain couples TRBV5-6 to TRBJ2-1; perhaps D is TRBD1 or TRBD2 (5 bases each). V was trimmed by 0 bases and J by 7 bases, leaving 23 bases between them. CDR1 SGHDT and CDR2 YYEEEE come from the germline V gene. The CDR3 has 18 residues. The CDR3 coding sequence is TGTGCCAGCAGCTTGGTTGGGGGAACCGGGTCTTGGGGAAATGAGCAGTTCTTC. Protein product: CASSLVGGTGSWGNEQFF.

The table lists this clonotype with many counts. The rearrangement joins TRBV28 to TRBJ1-6, with D maybe TRBD1 (6 bases). Germline V gene lookup returns CDR1 MDHEN and CDR2 SYDVKM. The CDR3 is made up of 13 amino acids. Trimming shortened V by 6 bases and J by 16 bases, and 19 bases separated the two germline ends. This chain's CDR3 is CASSPTGSPTLHF. CDR3 bases: TGTGCCAGCAGCCCAACAGGGTCCCCAACACTCCACTTT.

This clonotype occurred many times. The chain combines TRBV12-3 or TRBV12-4 with TRBJ1-1; D not resolved. Trimming cost V 3 bases and J 1 base, with 6 bases left between them. The length of the CDR3 is 13 residues. DNA for the CDR3: TGTGCCAGCAGTTTTAACCCGAACACTGAAGCTTTCTTT. Translated, it gives CASSFNPNTEAFF.

This clonotype was seen more than once but under ten times. This rearrangement joins TRBV20-1 to TRBJ2-7, with 7 bases that match TRBD2. After removal of 0 bases from V and 0 bases from J, the junction contained 8 bases not matched to a gene. The germline CDR1 and CDR2 sequences are DFQATT and SNEGSKA (reference sequence). The CDR3 extends over 16 amino acids. The CDR3 bases are TGCAGTGCTAGAGATCCGGCTAGCGGTTACTCCTACGAGCAGTACTTC. Protein: CSARDPASGYSYEQYF.

This clonotype has ten or more counts. The CDR3 sequence: CASSVWVPEAFF. CDR3 nucleotides: TGTGCCAGCAGTGTCTGGGTTCCTGAAGCTTTCTTT. The chain has TRBV2 and TRBJ1-1; D is unclear. In germline, CDR1 is SNHLY, CDR2 FYNNEI. Trimming stripped 4 bases from V and 6 bases from J, with 9 bases between. The CDR3 has 12 residues.

This clonotype appeared a few times. The chain carries TRBV6-2 or TRBV6-3 and TRBJ1-5; D is uncertain. The germline V gene encodes CDR1 MNHEY and CDR2 SVGEGT. The CDR3 is 14 amino acids. Trimming cost V 5 bases and J 0 bases, with 8 bases left between them. The CDR3: CASSAAGSNQPQHF. CDR3 coding DNA: TGTGCCAGCAGTGCGGCAGGTAGCAATCAGCCCCAGCATTTT.

In this sample, this clonotype turned up a few times. The chain combines TRBV20-1 with TRBJ1-5, with 12 bases identical to TRBD1. The CDR3 has 16 residues. V trimming: 3 bases; J trimming: 6 bases; junction bases outside the gene matches: 9. The germline V gene encodes CDR1 DFQATT and CDR2 SNEGSKA (reference sequence). The CDR3 DNA reads TGCAGTGCTAGGTCGGGACAGGGGGCGCCCGGTCAGCCCCAGCATTTT. It yields the protein CSARSGQGAPGQPQHF.

There are a few counts of this clonotype. The chain employs TRBV6-1 and TRBJ1-5; weak D call: TRBD1 (5 bases). Germline V lookup: CDR1 MNHNS, CDR2 SASEGT. Trimming stripped 10 bases from V and 3 bases from J, with 13 bases between. This CDR3 spans 13 amino acids. The CDR3 DNA follows: TGTGCCACCCGTCCAGGGACCAATCAGCCCCAGCATTTT. Its translation: CATRPGTNQPQHF.

The genes are TRBV5-1 and TRBJ2-3; TRBD1 aligns across 9 bases. The CDR3 sequence is 16 residues long. V was pared by 3 bases and J by 6 bases, with 11 bases of the junction left unmatched. Germline-derived CDR1 and CDR2 are SGHRS and YFSETQ. The CDR3 here is CASSSTGQGGPDTQYF. The CDR3 coding sequence is TGCGCCAGCAGCTCCACGGGACAGGGAGGTCCGGATACGCAGTATTTT.

This clonotype was seen at least ten times. V usage is TRBV4-1 and J usage is TRBJ1-1; tentative D call: TRBD1 (6 bases). There are 15 residues in the CDR3. The V end lost 4 bases, the J end lost 1 base, and 13 bases lay between the germline ends. Germline V gene lookup returns CDR1 MGHRA and CDR2 YSYEKL. DNA for the CDR3: TGCGCCAGCAGCCCGAGGTACAGGGAGAACACTGAAGCTTTCTTT. Protein sequence: CASSPRYRENTEAFF.

V is TRBV5-1 and J is TRBJ2-3, with D tentatively TRBD1 (5 bases). The CDR3 is made up of 15 amino acids. Germline CDR1 SGHRS, CDR2 YFSETQ. V was cut by 0 bases and J by 0 bases, with 8 bases left in between. For the CDR3, the DNA is TGCGCCAGCAGCTTGGGACAGTTTAGCACAGATACGCAGTATTTT. Translation gives CASSLGQFSTDTQYF.

This clonotype was recorded at least ten times. The chain's CDR3 is CASSPRTGTYEQYF. The CDR3 DNA follows: TGTGCCAGCAGTCCCCGGACAGGCACCTACGAGCAGTACTTC. The gene calls are TRBV9 and TRBJ2-7, with 7 positions matching TRBD1. The CDR3 is made up of 14 amino acids. The ends lost 5 bases at V and 2 bases at J; junction bases unmatched: 7. Germline-derived CDR1 and CDR2 are SGDLS and YYNGEE.

This clonotype showed up many times. CDR3 DNA: TGTGCCAGCAGCGCCGGACCGCCAGCCCCTGGGGCCAACGTCCTGACTTTC. Encoded protein: CASSAGPPAPGANVLTF. The chain has TRBV9 and TRBJ2-6; D not certain. Looked up from germline, CDR1 is SGDLS and CDR2 is YYNGEE. CDR3 length equals 17 residues. The V and J ends lost 3 bases and 2 bases respectively, with 15 bases between them.

CDR3 bases: TGTGCTAGTGGTAGCAGACAGGGGGACTATGGCTACACCTTC. Amino acids: CASGSRQGDYGYTF. The genes are TRBV12-5 and TRBJ1-2, with 9 bases aligning to TRBD1. J lost 3 bases, V lost 5 bases, and 4 bases had no gene match. Germline V gene sequence: CDR1 LGHNT, CDR2 FRNRAP. This CDR3 has 14 residues.

The chain recombines TRBV9 with TRBJ1-3; D gene ambiguous. Germline V gene lookup returns CDR1 SGDLS and CDR2 YYNGEE. The CDR3 runs 15 residues. V lost 4 bases, J lost 0 bases, and 11 bases lay in between. The DNA for the CDR3 is TGTGCCAGCAGCTCGGACGACTTCTCTGGAAACACCATATATTTT. The encoded protein is CASSSDDFSGNTIYF.

This clonotype came up a few times. The chain combines TRBV12-3 or TRBV12-4 with TRBJ1-4; TRBD1 might be the D (6 bases). The CDR3 is 16 amino acids. The germline V and J ends were trimmed by 3 bases and 4 bases, with 15 bases remaining between them. The CDR3 nucleotides are TGTGCCAGCAGTTTTCTCAGGGGCCCGATTAATGAAAAACTGTTTTTT. It encodes CASSFLRGPINEKLFF.

This clonotype occurred a few times. This chain links TRBV30 with TRBJ1-2; D is ambiguous. Trimming removed 2 bases from V and 10 bases from J, with 14 bases in between. CDR3 length equals 12 residues. Per the germline V gene, CDR1 is GTSNPN and CDR2 is SVGIG (reference sequence). CDR3 sequence (DNA): TGTGCCTGGAGTCCGACTCTGGGCTACTACACCTTC. Translating it yields CAWSPTLGYYTF.

This clonotype was observed many times. The gene calls are TRBV5-1 and TRBJ1-1, with TRBD1 identical over 7 bases. There are 15 residues in the CDR3. Germline CDR1 SGHRS, CDR2 YFSETQ. V shed 4 bases, J shed 1 base, and the junction held 7 bases outside the gene matches. CDR3: CASSEEQGGNTEAFF. For the CDR3, the DNA is TGCGCCAGCAGCGAAGAGCAGGGGGGGAACACTGAAGCTTTCTTT.

This clonotype was observed a handful of times. This chain uses TRBV5-1 with TRBJ2-1; D unclear. The CDR3 is 14 amino acids. Germline V CDR1 and CDR2: SGHRS, YFSETQ. Trimming cost V 3 bases and J 0 bases, with 7 bases left between them. Here the CDR3 DNA reads TGCGCCAGCAGCTACGGCCTCTCCTACAATGAGCAGTTCTTC. This encodes CASSYGLSYNEQFF.

This sequence joins TRBV20-1 and TRBJ2-7, with 10 bases matching TRBD1. Trimming cost V 3 bases and J 5 bases; bases outside gene matches: 7. The germline V gene encodes CDR1 DFQATT and CDR2 SNEGSKA (reference sequence). This CDR3 spans 14 amino acids. CDR3 residues: CSASDRGLLDEQYF. As DNA, the CDR3 is TGCAGTGCTAGTGACAGGGGGCTTCTTGACGAGCAGTACTTC.

The sample holds a few counts of this clonotype. This sequence joins TRBV4-1 and TRBJ2-5; 9 positions agree with TRBD2. V trimming: 6 bases; J trimming: 5 bases; junction bases outside the gene matches: 4. Germline assignment: CDR1 MGHRA and CDR2 YSYEKL. The CDR3 sequence is 13 residues long. The DNA for the CDR3 is TGCGCCAGCAGAGCGGGGGGCGAGGAGACCCAGTACTTC. It specifies CASRAGGEETQYF.

This clonotype was observed a handful of times. The chain has TRBV2 and TRBJ2-7, with D possibly being TRBD1 (6 bases). The V gene lost 1 base and the J gene lost 6 bases, with 13 bases spanning the gap. CDR3 length equals 14 residues. From germline, CDR1 is SNHLY and CDR2 FYNNEI. This CDR3 reads CASSEGRGVFEQYF. The CDR3 nucleotides are TGTGCCAGCAGTGAAGGCAGGGGCGTGTTCGAGCAGTACTTC.